The 22 T cell receptor beta chains presented below share a single source sample, sequenced in a study of blood T cell repertoires in COVID-19. The data were produced by immunoSEQ multiplex PCR, yet TCRdb's version contains in-frame clones alone and is incomplete. The table includes fewer than 200,000 clones, 82% detected once. Sequencing input: PBMCs or T cells enriched from blood (not recorded which). The receptors were gathered from a woman aged 55-70 years with acute COVID-19.

This clone was seen repeatedly, ten times or more. The J gene is TRBJ2-7, the V gene TRBV18; 7 bases fit TRBD1. V dropped 6 bases and J dropped 3; count of bases not matched to a gene: 11. CDR1 and CDR2 (germline): KGHSH, LQKENI. This CDR3 contains 15 residues. The DNA for the CDR3 is TGTGCCAGCTCTCCCACAGGGGCACAAGGCTACGAGCAGTACTTC. It specifies CASSPTGAQGYEQYF.

V and J are TRBV5-1 and TRBJ2-1, with D perhaps matching TRBD1 (6 bases). This CDR3 is 17 amino acids long. Trimming stripped 3 bases from V and 4 bases from J, with 20 bases between. Germline-derived CDR1 and CDR2 are SGHRS and YFSETQ. This CDR3 reads CASSYRQAERPYNEQFF. The CDR3 nucleotides are TGCGCCAGCAGCTACCGACAGGCAGAACGGCCTTACAATGAGCAGTTCTTC. The whole variable domain, filled in from reference TRBV5-1 and TRBJ2-1, reads KAGVTQTPRYLIKTRGQQVTLSCSPISGHRSVSWYQQTPGQGLQFLFEYFSETQRNKGNFPGRFSGRQFSNSRSEMNVSTLELGDSALYLCASSYRQAERPYNEQFFGPGTRLTVL.

The rearrangement uses TRBV7-2 and TRBJ1-4; 10 nucleotides match TRBD1. Trimming took 5 bases from V and 8 from J; bases not matched to a gene: 2. CDR1 is SGHTA and CDR2 is FQGNSA in the germline V gene. The CDR3 is made up of 13 amino acids. The CDR3 loop is CASSTGQGEKLFF. The CDR3 DNA sequence: TGTGCCAGCAGCACGGGACAGGGGGAAAAACTGTTTTTT. Full variable domain (rest looked up from reference TRBV7-2 and TRBJ1-4): GAGVSQSPSNKVTEKGKDVELRCDPISGHTALYWYRQSLGQGLEFLIYFQGNSAPDKSGLPSDRFSAERTGGSVSTLTIQRTQQEDSAVYLCASSTGQGEKLFFGSGTQLSVL.

The V and J genes are TRBV2 and TRBJ2-6, with D perhaps TRBD1 (7 bases). The CDR3 consists of 16 residues. V was trimmed by 4 bases and J by 4 bases, leaving 14 bases between them. Germline lookup yields CDR1 SNHLY and CDR2 FYNNEI. The CDR3 loop is CASSATGEVGANVLTF. For the CDR3, the DNA is TGTGCCAGCAGTGCCACAGGGGAGGTGGGGGCCAACGTCCTGACTTTC.

The V call is TRBV6-5, the J call TRBJ1-5, with 9 bases fitting TRBD1. This CDR3 spans 15 amino acids. Per the germline V gene, CDR1 is MNHEY and CDR2 is SVGAGI. V lost 6 bases, J lost 4 bases, and 7 bases stayed unmatched. The CDR3 coding sequence is TGTGCCAGCAGGGATCCCGGACAGGGGAATCAGCCCCAGCATTTT. It encodes CASRDPGQGNQPQHF.

This chain joins TRBV5-1 and TRBJ1-3; D is undetermined. The CDR3 has 16 amino acids. V shed 0 bases and J shed 0 bases, with 10 bases lying between them. Per germline, CDR1 SGHRS and CDR2 YFSETQ. In DNA, the CDR3 is TGCGCCAGCAGCTTGGGGGCGATTACCTCTGGAAACACCATATATTTT. It yields the protein CASSLGAITSGNTIYF.

The rearrangement links TRBV6-1 to TRBJ2-1; D perhaps matches TRBD2 (5 bases). Germline V gives CDR1 MNHNS, CDR2 SASEGT. V dropped 0 bases and J dropped 0 bases, with 9 bases sitting between them. The CDR3 has 16 residues. Here the CDR3 reads CASSEAIAGSYNEQFF. DNA for the CDR3: TGTGCCAGCAGTGAAGCGATTGCGGGCTCCTACAATGAGCAGTTCTTC.

The genes are TRBV6-2 or TRBV6-3 and TRBJ2-1; 13 bases agree with TRBD2. This CDR3 is built from 15 residues. Per the germline V gene, CDR1 is MNHEY and CDR2 is SVGEGT. Losses at the gene ends were 6 bases for V and 8 bases for J; bases not matched to a gene: 7. In DNA, the CDR3 is TGTGCCAGCAGCATACTAGCGGGGGGGCTATATGAGCAGTTCTTC. Translation: CASSILAGGLYEQFF.

Concerning this clone itself: Other DNA sequences in this sample translate to the same CDR3. The V call is TRBV6-5, the J call TRBJ1-5; the match to TRBD1 covers 10 bases. Trimming cost V 7 bases and J 2 bases; bases outside gene matches: 2. Germline V gives CDR1 MNHEY, CDR2 SVGAGI. The CDR3 contains 14 residues. DNA of the CDR3: TGTGCCAGCACCGGGACAGGGGGCAATCAGCCCCAGCATTTT. Translation gives CASTGTGGNQPQHF.

In its sample, this clone was seen many times. At the DNA level, this CDR3 is encoded by other sequences in the same sample as well. The J gene is TRBJ1-1, the V gene TRBV9; 10 bases align to TRBD1. The CDR3 spans 20 residues. Trimming removed 4 bases from V and 2 bases from J; junction bases left unmatched: 20. Germline values: CDR1 SGDLS, CDR2 YYNGEE. The CDR3 is CASSPRMGTGVGRGNTEAFF. The CDR3 DNA reads TGTGCCAGCAGCCCGAGGATGGGGACAGGGGTGGGAAGGGGTAACACTGAAGCTTTCTTT.

The chain uses TRBV5-5 and TRBJ1-3, with D tentatively TRBD1 (6 bases). V was trimmed by 4 bases and J by 1 base, leaving 15 bases between them. CDR3 length: 16 amino acids. The V gene's germline CDR1 is SGHKS and CDR2 YYEKEE (reference sequence). The CDR3 reads CASSPSLRGSGNTIYF. In nucleotides, the CDR3 is TGTGCCAGCAGCCCCTCGTTGAGGGGGTCTGGAAACACCATATATTTT. Using reference TRBV5-5 and TRBJ1-3 for the parts outside the CDR3, the full variable domain is DAGVTQSPTHLIKTRGQQVTLRCSPISGHKSVSWYQQVLGQGPQFIFQYYEKEERGRGNFPDRFSARQFPNYSSELNVNALLLGDSALYLCASSPSLRGSGNTIYFGEGSWLTVV.

This clone was seen a single time. The chain uses TRBV18 and TRBJ1-1; unclear D gene. Trimming stripped 3 bases from V and 0 bases from J, with 8 bases between. Per the germline V gene, CDR1 is KGHSH and CDR2 is LQKENI. The CDR3 contains 14 residues. The chain's CDR3 is CASSPSGMNTEAFF. The DNA for the CDR3 is TGTGCCAGCTCACCTTCCGGGATGAACACTGAAGCTTTCTTT.

The J gene is TRBJ1-6, the V gene TRBV3-1 (or the pseudogene TRBV3-2); D remains unclear. CDR1 and CDR2 from the germline V gene are LGHDT and YNNKEL (reference sequence). The CDR3 consists of 14 residues. The germline V and J ends were trimmed by 0 bases and 9 bases, with 9 bases remaining between them. The CDR3 DNA sequence: TGTGCCAGCAGCCAAGACAGTGGCCTTTCACCCCTCCACTTT. Translating gives CASSQDSGLSPLHF.

J is TRBJ1-6 and V is TRBV10-3; D remains ambiguous. V was pared by 6 bases and J by 6 bases, with 15 bases between. The CDR3 has 15 residues. The germline CDR1 and CDR2 sequences are ENHRY and SYGVKD. The DNA for the CDR3 is TGTGCCATCAGGGGCGACACCGCACTTAATTCACCCCTCCACTTT. This translates into CAIRGDTALNSPLHF.

The CDR3 region has the DNA TGTGCCAGCAGCAAAAAAACAGGGAGTGCTTATGGCTACACCTTC. Amino acids: CASSKKTGSAYGYTF. The chain combines TRBV21-1 with TRBJ1-2; the listed D gene, TRBD1, was not tested against the DNA. TRBV21-1 is labeled a pseudogene. CDR3 length equals 15 residues.

This sequence joins TRBV6-5 and TRBJ1-2; tentative D call: TRBD1 (6 bases). V was shortened by 6 bases and J by 4 bases, with 15 bases between the two germline ends. The CDR3 loop spans 14 amino acids. Germline loops: CDR1 MNHEY, CDR2 SVGAGI. For the CDR3, the DNA is TGTGCCAGCAGCTCACCAGGGGTGGGCTATGGCTACACCTTC. It codes for CASSSPGVGYGYTF.

The CDR3 reads CASKGRGRGMIGTSGRDEQFF. In nucleotides, the CDR3 is TGTGCCAGCAAGGGTCGGGGCAGGGGAATGATAGGGACTAGCGGGAGGGATGAGCAGTTCTTC. V gene TRBV27 combines with J gene TRBJ2-1; TRBD2 aligns across 16 bases. The J segment lost 8 bases and the V segment lost 7 bases, leaving 23 bases of the junction unmatched. Germline lookup yields CDR1 MNHEY and CDR2 SMNVEV (reference sequence). The CDR3 is made up of 21 amino acids.

The J gene is TRBJ1-1, the V gene TRBV3-1 (or the pseudogene TRBV3-2); D is possibly TRBD1 (5 bases). The CDR3 is made up of 15 amino acids. Germline V gene sequence: CDR1 LGHDT, CDR2 YNNKEL (reference sequence). The V and J ends lost 6 bases and 4 bases respectively, with 18 bases between them. In DNA, the CDR3 is TGTGCCAGCAGTCACAGGTGGTCTGTGGGCACTGAAGCTTTCTTT. Protein: CASSHRWSVGTEAFF.

This clone was counted ten times or more. The chain links TRBV6-2 or TRBV6-3 to TRBJ2-7; 9 nucleotides agree with TRBD2. The V gene end was trimmed by 0 bases and the J gene end by 0 bases; junction bases not matched to a gene: 0. CDR1 is MNHEY and CDR2 is SVGEGT in the germline V gene. The CDR3 spans 15 residues. The CDR3 spells CASSYSTSGSYEQYF. The CDR3 coding sequence is TGTGCCAGCAGTTACTCGACTAGCGGCTCCTACGAGCAGTACTTC.

V gene TRBV18 combines with J gene TRBJ2-2; TRBD1 is a possible D gene (6 bases). CDR3 length: 14 amino acids. Trimming took 2 bases from V and 6 from J, leaving 10 bases between them. Germline CDR1 is KGHSH and CDR2 is LQKENI. The CDR3 DNA is TGTGCCAGCTCACCATACAGGGACCCCGGGGAGCTGTTTTTT. Translated: CASSPYRDPGELFF.

The chain has TRBV30 and TRBJ2-7; D remains unclear. The CDR3 totals 12 residues. V was clipped by 0 bases and J by 2 bases, with 5 bases between them. Germline CDR1 reads GTSNPN; CDR2 reads SVGIG (reference sequence). The CDR3 bases are TGTGCCTGGAGTGTAGAGACCTACGAGCAGTACTTC. Translating gives CAWSVETYEQYF.

This clone was seen more than once but under ten times. The chain uses TRBV5-4 and TRBJ2-3; 8 positions match TRBD2. V lost 4 bases and J lost 0; bases outside the gene matches: 7. CDR3 length equals 16 residues. Germline-derived CDR1 and CDR2 are SGHNT and YYREEE (reference sequence). The CDR3 region is CASSPGGGISTDTQYF. The CDR3 bases are TGTGCCAGCAGCCCGGGGGGGGGAATTAGCACAGATACGCAGTATTTT.